The 12 T cell receptor beta chains listed next were all sequenced from one sample in a study of cytomegalovirus exposure and HLA in healthy donors. PCR primers comprised 60 Vbeta and 13 Jbeta primers. The data were produced by immunoSEQ multiplex PCR, yet TCRdb's version contains in-frame clones alone and is incomplete. Of approximately 200,000 clones listed, less than 85% were seen once; the top ten hold roughly 1.4%. Sample: PBMCs. The receptors stem from a girl aged 5-17 years in good health and CMV-seropositive.

This clone turned up a few times. V is TRBV29-1 and J is TRBJ1-2, with TRBD1 matching 8 bases. This CDR3 spans 13 amino acids. Germline V lookup: CDR1 SQVTM, CDR2 ANQGSEA. V was clipped by 7 bases and J by 4 bases; unmatched bases: 8. CDR3 in DNA: TGCAGCGCCGACAGGGGTTCGGGCTATGGCTACACCTTC. Translated: CSADRGSGYGYTF.

Only one count was recorded for this clone. The genes are TRBV6-5 and TRBJ1-6; the D is unclear. CDR3 length equals 13 residues. The V end lost 0 bases, the J end lost 7 bases, and 4 bases lay between the germline ends. Germline CDR1 is MNHEY and CDR2 is SVGAGI. The DNA for the CDR3 is TGTGCCAGCAGTTACTCCGAGAATTCACCCCTCCACTTT. Translating it yields CASSYSENSPLHF.

This chain connects TRBV7-6 to TRBJ1-1; D not resolved. Trimming stripped 8 bases from V and 5 bases from J, with 21 bases between. Looked up from germline, CDR1 is SGHVS and CDR2 is FNYEAQ. The CDR3 is 15 amino acids. CDR3 bases: TGTGCCAGCCGAGAGGGCCCAGGATGGGGAACTGAAGCTTTCTTT. Translated: CASREGPGWGTEAFF.

J is TRBJ2-2 and V is TRBV29-1, with TRBD1 matching 7 bases. Germline-derived CDR1 and CDR2 are SQVTM and ANQGSEA. CDR3 length: 15 amino acids. V shed 5 bases and J 0 bases; nucleotides not matched to a gene: 6. CDR3 nucleotide sequence: TGCAGCGTTAGGGCCGGGACAGCGAACACCGGGGAGCTGTTTTTT. Amino acid sequence: CSVRAGTANTGELFF.

This clone was observed a single time. For the CDR3, the DNA is TGTGCTAGTGGTTTCGGGGAACTCTATGGCTACACCTTC. This codes for CASGFGELYGYTF. The chain is built from TRBV12-5 and TRBJ1-2; D is ambiguous. This CDR3 has 13 residues. Germline lookup yields CDR1 LGHNT and CDR2 FRNRAP. The germline V and J ends were trimmed by 3 bases and 4 bases, with 9 bases remaining between them.

The chain uses TRBV6-1 and TRBJ1-5, with D hard to call. Trimming took off 5 bases at V and 4 bases at J, with 9 bases between the two ends. This CDR3 is 13 amino acids long. Germline values: CDR1 MNHNS, CDR2 SASEGT. CDR3 protein: CASSIPLNQPQHF. In nucleotides, the CDR3 is TGTGCCAGCAGTATCCCCTTGAATCAGCCCCAGCATTTT.

The rearrangement joins TRBV5-8 to TRBJ1-4; tentatively, D is TRBD1 (5 bases). Trimming shortened V by 0 bases and J by 4 bases, and 7 bases separated the two germline ends. CDR1 SGHTS and CDR2 YDEGEE come from the germline V gene. The CDR3 totals 14 residues. The CDR3 sequence: CASSLGQINEKLFF. The CDR3 DNA reads as TGTGCCAGCAGCTTGGGACAGATTAATGAAAAACTGTTTTTT. Variable domain in full (rest from reference TRBV5-8 and TRBJ1-4): EAGVTQSPTHLIKTRGQQATLRCSPISGHTSVYWYQQALGLGLQFLLWYDEGEERNRGNFPPRFSGRQFPNYSSELNVNALELEDSALYLCASSLGQINEKLFFGSGTQLSVL.

The chain has TRBV19 and TRBJ1-2; 10 nucleotides align to TRBD1. Germline CDR1 reads LNHDA; CDR2 reads SQIVND (reference sequence). V gave up 7 bases and J gave up 2 bases; unmatched junction bases: 7. There are 15 residues in the CDR3. CDR3 coding DNA: TGTGCCAGTACCCTGTCGGGACAGGGGAACTATGGCTACACCTTC. This translates into CASTLSGQGNYGYTF.

The chain carries TRBV4-1 and TRBJ2-5, with D unresolved. Germline V gives CDR1 MGHRA, CDR2 YSYEKL. CDR3 size: 13 residues. Trimming took off 2 bases at V and 4 bases at J, with 8 bases between the two ends. CDR3 nucleotide sequence: TGCGCCAGCAGCCAATTTAGAGCAGAGACCCAGTACTTC. Protein: CASSQFRAETQYF.

A single count supports this clone. This chain uses TRBV6-4 with TRBJ1-2; possibly TRBD1 for D (6 bases). Germline V gene lookup returns CDR1 MRHNA and CDR2 SNTAGT. Trimming shortened V by 6 bases and J by 5 bases, and 16 bases separated the two germline ends. The CDR3 is 14 residues long. The CDR3 loop reads CASSERDNPYGYTF. DNA for the CDR3: TGTGCCAGCAGCGAGAGGGACAACCCTTATGGCTACACCTTC.

The V and J genes are TRBV11-2 and TRBJ2-5; D is possibly TRBD2 (7 bases). Germline CDR1 reads SGHAT; CDR2 reads FQNNGV. The CDR3 is 17 amino acids. Trimming cost V 2 bases and J 6 bases, with 22 bases left between them. CDR3 nucleotide sequence: TGTGCCAGCAGCTTAAGGGGGGGCGCGGACATTAGGAAGACCCAGTACTTC. This translates into CASSLRGGADIRKTQYF.

The CDR3 region is CASSHPAGWNTGELFF. The DNA for the CDR3 is TGCGCCAGCAGTCACCCGGCGGGGTGGAACACCGGGGAGCTGTTTTTT. V usage is TRBV23-1 and J usage is TRBJ2-2, with a tentative D call TRBD2 (6 bases). TRBV23-1 is treated as an ORF (open reading frame) with a function not yet certain. CDR3 length: 16 amino acids. V was trimmed by 3 bases and J by 1 base, leaving 12 bases between them.